The following is a TCR beta chain sequence with its context. This clone was observed a handful of times. Its antigen remains undetermined. Within one base of it there is no much larger clone, and no base qualities were kept. Other DNA sequences in this specimen translate into the identical CDR3. From each donor, a single peripheral blood sample of 100 to 150 mL on average was drawn into heparinised tubes. Naive, central memory, regulatory and stem cell-like memory CD4+ T cells were sorted on a BD FACSAria II using a panel including CD45RO, CCR7, CD25, CD127, CD95 and CD27. Purity was above 95% for every sorted population. Right away, PBMCs were isolated by Lymphoprep density gradient centrifugation and were stained directly, with no culture step. To minimize batch effects, samples were stained and sorted in pairs, one healthy donor with one patient per experiment. A distance of 6 bases separates the germline ends of V and J, which lose 0 bases and 0 bases respectively. The CDR3 holds 14 amino acids from the cysteine to the phenylalanine. The read is trimmed to its CDR3 DNA, 42 bases read in frame from base 1. Reading the germline V gene gives CDR1 KGHSH and CDR2 LQKENI.

The sample comes from a study of beta chain features in type 1 diabetes (dated by TCRdb to the late 2010s). Broadly, across the study: Mean age, gender distribution, total cell number and subset yield did not differ between patients and healthy donors. The study compared the TCRB repertoires of sorted circulating CD4+ T cell subsets in recently diagnosed type 1 diabetes patients with those in matched healthy donors. Whereas all 30 or so donors provided naive and central memory subsets, regulatory and stem cell-like memory subsets were isolated from just 8 patients and roughly 8 healthy donors. Across all samples, around 100 million sorted cells were examined, and cell number per subset correlated strongly with RNA yield. The research as a whole found: Only small numbers of individuals were included in the HLA sub-analyses, which left unresolved whether HLA type had any influence on TCRB rearrangement. In all four CD4+ subsets, TCRB CDR3 length was moderately but significantly shorter in type 1 diabetes patients. At VDJ recombination sites, patients with type 1 diabetes made fewer insertions and deleted more nucleotides, a pattern implying thymic rearrangement abnormalities. Because cDNA was sequenced instead of genomic DNA, activated cells with high expression could be over-represented, although the groups did not differ in activation or CD3 levels. Shorter templates might have been favored by PCR, but patient and control samples were amplified and corrected together, so both groups would have been affected equally by any skew. The naive, central memory and regulatory TCRB repertoires appeared to resemble one another more closely among patients than among healthy donors.

All of the isolated RNA was reverse transcribed with the High Capacity cDNA Reverse Transcription Kit, so expressed TCRB transcripts were sequenced. Naive, central memory and regulatory T cell samples underwent deep immunoSEQ sequencing, averaging roughly 3.5 million total reads per sample. After sorted cells were lysed in RLT buffer, RNA was extracted with DNase-treated RNeasy Micro or Mini kits, with the choice depending on cell number. To prevent cross-contamination, each cell subset was processed individually, whereas patient and healthy donor samples were processed jointly. The immunoSEQ multiplex PCR was used to amplify TCRB sequences from cDNA, generating 87-bp fragments that spanned the CDR3 region. Amplicons were sequenced on the Illumina HiSeq platform. On the study's bioinformatics: PCR bias was corrected computationally using synthetic template baselines, and reads within Hamming distance 2 were collapsed, with unmergeable singletons discarded. Reads were aligned against IMGT so that V, D and J genes, CDR3 length and insertions or deletions at six rearrangement sites could be assigned. Within each subset, clonotype counts were normalized to the number of sorted cells before true diversity and Gini coefficients were calculated with the tcR R package. The overlap coefficient, calculated on TCRB nucleotide sequences, was used to quantify repertoire sharing. Out-of-frame TCRB sequences from naive cells were analyzed to stand in for the pre-selection repertoire. This immuneACCESS table, as held by TCRdb, lists in-frame sequences with V and J called but not all clones. Of the missing ones, under half trace to an unresolved V gene in checked studies; the others have no known cause. Clonal size and the V and J genes are those of that table, whereas D and trimming came from the DNA. The sample profile shows 600,000 to 650,000 clones; around a sixth of them were found once. The ten largest clones add up to around 0.095% of the sample.

The sample consisted of naive CD4+ T cells from blood. The cell subset or site label corresponds to: true naive CD4+ T cells. The receptor's source is a man younger than 35 in good health. This sequence uses TRBV18 and TRBJ2-7; the D gene cannot be named for sure. CDR3 protein: CASSPPEPSYEQYF. The DNA reads TGTGCCAGCTCACCACCAGAGCCCTCCTACGAGCAGTACTTC.